This T cell receptor beta chain was found in a study of CD8+CD57+ T cells in acquired aplastic anemia. Study background: Mean yield of DNA from sorted CD4+ and CD8+ cells was roughly 3.1 ug.

Whole-study findings and limits: Patients shared just under 30 CD8+ CDR3 sequences with controls. CD8+ Simpson's diversity did not differ significantly between patients and controls.

CDR3 and TCR beta VDJ profiling relied on a genomic DNA template. MiXCR, applied by TCRdb to the reads, yields one record per CDR3 protein. The profile shows about 120,000 distinct CDR3 sequences, roughly 55% of them singletons. A remark on this clonotype: Its antigen is undetermined.

All sequencing subjects had displayed CD8+CD57+ cell expansion on flow cytometry. Receipt of therapy had not occurred in any patient by the time of blood sampling. This TCR derives from a human donor with aplastic anemia. Sequencing was performed on sorted CD4+, CD8+, or CD8+CD57+ T cells (not recorded which) from PBMCs.

The CDR3 spells CASSVGGSFYEQYF. CDR3 sequence (DNA): TGTGCCAGCAGCGTAGGAGGCAGTTTCTACGAGCAGTACTTC. The chain combines TRBV9 with TRBJ2-7; D unresolved. Germline V gene lookup returns CDR1 SGDLS and CDR2 YYNGEE. The CDR3 extends over 14 amino acids. V was cut by 0 bases and J by 3 bases, with 10 bases left in between.